Shown below are 7 T cell receptor beta chains from a single sample sequenced in a study of cytomegalovirus exposure and HLA in healthy donors. Use of 60 Vbeta and 13 Jbeta primers characterized the PCR. The protocol was immunoSEQ multiplex PCR, while the TCRdb copy is restricted to in-frame clones and leaves out a portion. The sample records some 92,000 clones, about 80% being singletons. Sequencing was carried out using PBMCs. These receptor sequences come from a man aged 18 to 29 in good health and CMV-seropositive.

The chain has TRBV30 and TRBJ1-1, with a possible D match to TRBD1 (5 bases). CDR1 is GTSNPN and CDR2 is SVGIG in the germline V gene (reference sequence). This CDR3 contains 14 residues. The V end lost 2 bases, the J end lost 4 bases, and 14 bases lay between the germline ends. The CDR3 DNA sequence: TGTGCCTGGAGTTGGGGAACAGGCGGCACTGAAGCTTTCTTT. The encoded protein is CAWSWGTGGTEAFF.

The chain joins TRBV28 to TRBJ1-6, with D possibly being TRBD1 (6 bases). The V end lost 6 bases, the J end lost 7 bases, and 16 bases lay between the germline ends. Looked up from germline, CDR1 is MDHEN and CDR2 is SYDVKM. The CDR3 is made up of 15 amino acids. The CDR3 sequence: CASSLSGQTNSPLHF. DNA of the CDR3: TGTGCCAGCAGCCTAAGTGGACAGACGAATTCACCCCTCCACTTT.

The chain combines TRBV5-8 with TRBJ2-1, with a weak D call TRBD2 (6 bases). Germline loops: CDR1 SGHTS, CDR2 YDEGEE. The CDR3 has 17 residues. V was trimmed by 6 bases and J by 0 bases, leaving 19 bases between them. The CDR3: CASTRVASARSYNEQFF. The CDR3 DNA follows: TGTGCCAGCACCCGGGTGGCTAGCGCCCGCTCCTACAATGAGCAGTTCTTC.

This clone was recorded a few times. The J gene is TRBJ2-7, the V gene TRBV7-2; TRBD1 agrees at 8 bases. The J segment lost 4 bases and the V segment lost 4 bases, leaving 9 bases of the junction unmatched. Germline values: CDR1 SGHTA, CDR2 FQGNSA. The CDR3 contains 15 residues. CDR3 nucleotides: TGTGCCAGCAGCTGGACAGGGAGTTTTGAGTACGAGCAGTACTTC. Its translation: CASSWTGSFEYEQYF.

The chain links TRBV15 to TRBJ1-4; tentatively, D is TRBD1 (6 bases). V gave up 1 base and J gave up 8 bases, with 14 bases separating them. Germline-derived CDR1 and CDR2 are LNHNV and YYDKDF (reference sequence). The CDR3 is 15 residues long. Here the CDR3 reads CATSRGNREGEKLFF. The CDR3 DNA is TGTGCCACCAGCAGAGGGAACAGGGAGGGGGAAAAACTGTTTTTT.

This sequence joins TRBV30 and TRBJ1-2, with 10 positions matching TRBD1. Looked up from germline, CDR1 is GTSNPN and CDR2 is SVGIG (reference sequence). The CDR3 has 14 amino acids. V lost 0 bases to trimming and J lost 7 bases; unmatched junction nucleotides: 5. The CDR3: CAWSVGQGGGGYTF. Written as DNA, the CDR3 is TGTGCCTGGAGTGTCGGACAGGGGGGCGGTGGCTACACCTTC.

The genes are TRBV4-1 and TRBJ1-5, with a possible D match to TRBD1 (6 bases). CDR1 is MGHRA, CDR2 YSYEKL, per germline. Trimming took off 0 bases at V and 2 bases at J, with 11 bases between the two ends. The CDR3 loop spans 16 amino acids. CDR3 DNA sequence: TGCGCCAGCAGCCAAGAAGGGGGGGCACGCAATCAGCCCCAGCATTTT. It translates to CASSQEGGARNQPQHF.